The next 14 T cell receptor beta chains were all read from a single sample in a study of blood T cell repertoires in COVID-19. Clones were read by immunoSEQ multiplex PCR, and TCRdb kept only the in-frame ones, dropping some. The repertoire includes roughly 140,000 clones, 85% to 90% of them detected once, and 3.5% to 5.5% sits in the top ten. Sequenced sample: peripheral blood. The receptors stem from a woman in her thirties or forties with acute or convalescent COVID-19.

The CDR3 nucleotides are TGCGCCACGAAATCAGTGTGCAGGGTTGAAAAACTGTTTTTT. Encoded protein: CATKSVCRVEKLFF. The chain carries TRBV10-1 and TRBJ1-4; weak D call: TRBD1 (5 bases). This CDR3 is built from 14 residues. Trimming shortened V by 10 bases and J by 7 bases, and 19 bases separated the two germline ends. Germline V gives CDR1 WNHNN, CDR2 SYGVQD (reference sequence).

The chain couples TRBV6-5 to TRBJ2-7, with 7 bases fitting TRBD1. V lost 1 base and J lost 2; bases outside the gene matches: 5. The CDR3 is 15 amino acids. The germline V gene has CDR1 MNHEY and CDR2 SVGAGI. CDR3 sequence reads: CASSYFGQETYEQYF. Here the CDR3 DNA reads TGTGCCAGCAGTTACTTCGGACAGGAAACCTACGAGCAGTACTTC.

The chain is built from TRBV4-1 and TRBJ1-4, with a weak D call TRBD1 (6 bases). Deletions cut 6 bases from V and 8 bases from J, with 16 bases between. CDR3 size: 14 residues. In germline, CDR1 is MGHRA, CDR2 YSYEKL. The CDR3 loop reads CASSPAGTLEKLFF. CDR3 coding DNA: TGCGCCAGCAGTCCTGCCGGGACACTCGAAAAACTGTTTTTT.

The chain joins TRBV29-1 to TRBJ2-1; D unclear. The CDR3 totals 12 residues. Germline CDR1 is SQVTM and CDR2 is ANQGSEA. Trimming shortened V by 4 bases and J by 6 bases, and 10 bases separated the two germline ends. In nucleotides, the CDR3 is TGCAGCGTTGTGATGGCATTCAATGAGCAGTTCTTC. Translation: CSVVMAFNEQFF.

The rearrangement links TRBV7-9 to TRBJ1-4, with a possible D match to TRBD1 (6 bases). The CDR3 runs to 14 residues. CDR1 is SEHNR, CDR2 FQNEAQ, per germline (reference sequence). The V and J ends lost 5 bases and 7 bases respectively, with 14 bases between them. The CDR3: CASSPTGMGEKLFF. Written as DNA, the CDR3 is TGTGCCAGCAGCCCCACAGGGATGGGTGAAAAACTGTTTTTT.

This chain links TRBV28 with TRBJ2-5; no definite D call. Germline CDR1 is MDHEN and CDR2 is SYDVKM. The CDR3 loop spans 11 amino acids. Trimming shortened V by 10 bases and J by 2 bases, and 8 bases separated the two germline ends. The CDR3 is CATSRQETQYF. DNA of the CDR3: TGTGCCACCTCACGGCAAGAGACCCAGTACTTC.

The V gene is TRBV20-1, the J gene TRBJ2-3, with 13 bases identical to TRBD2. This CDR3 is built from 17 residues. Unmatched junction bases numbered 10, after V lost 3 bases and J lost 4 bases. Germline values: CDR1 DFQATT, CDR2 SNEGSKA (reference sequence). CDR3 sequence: CSASRGTLAGGPDTQYF. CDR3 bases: TGCAGTGCTAGTAGGGGTACACTAGCGGGGGGGCCAGATACGCAGTATTTT.

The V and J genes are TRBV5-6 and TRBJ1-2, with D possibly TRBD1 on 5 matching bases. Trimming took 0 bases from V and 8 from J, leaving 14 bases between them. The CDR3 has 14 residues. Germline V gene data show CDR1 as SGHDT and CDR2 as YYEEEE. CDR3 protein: CASSLAFTGGGYTF. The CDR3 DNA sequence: TGTGCCAGCAGCTTGGCCTTTACAGGTGGCGGCTACACCTTC. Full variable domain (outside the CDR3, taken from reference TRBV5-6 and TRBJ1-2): DAGVTQSPTHLIKTRGQQVTLRCSPKSGHDTVSWYQQALGQGPQFIFQYYEEEERQRGNFPDRFSGHQFPNYSSELNVNALLLGDSALYLCASSLAFTGGGYTFGSGTRLTVV.

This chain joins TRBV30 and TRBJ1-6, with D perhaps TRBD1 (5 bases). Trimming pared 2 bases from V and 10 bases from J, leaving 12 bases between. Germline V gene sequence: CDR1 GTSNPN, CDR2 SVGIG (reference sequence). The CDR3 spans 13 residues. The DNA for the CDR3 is TGTGCCTGGAGTAGCCAGGGAAAATCACCCCTCCACTTT. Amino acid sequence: CAWSSQGKSPLHF.

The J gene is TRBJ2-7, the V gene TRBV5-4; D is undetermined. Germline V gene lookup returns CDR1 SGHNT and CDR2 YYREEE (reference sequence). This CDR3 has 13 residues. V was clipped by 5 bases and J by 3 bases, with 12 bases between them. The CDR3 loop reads CASSRDGDYEQYF. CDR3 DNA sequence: TGTGCCAGCAGTCGCGACGGAGACTACGAGCAGTACTTC.

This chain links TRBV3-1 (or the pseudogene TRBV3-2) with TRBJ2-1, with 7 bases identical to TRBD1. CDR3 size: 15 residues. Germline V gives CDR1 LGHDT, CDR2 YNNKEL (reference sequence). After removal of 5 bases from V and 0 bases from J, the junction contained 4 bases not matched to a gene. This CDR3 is CASSIQGSSYNEQFF. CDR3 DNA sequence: TGTGCCAGCAGCATACAGGGGAGCTCCTACAATGAGCAGTTCTTC.

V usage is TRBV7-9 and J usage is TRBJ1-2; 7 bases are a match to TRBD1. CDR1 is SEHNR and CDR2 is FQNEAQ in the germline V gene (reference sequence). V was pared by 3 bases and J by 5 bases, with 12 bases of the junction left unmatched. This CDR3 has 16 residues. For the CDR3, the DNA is TGTGCCAGCAGCTTCTTTTCGGGGGACAGCTTTTATGGCTACACCTTC. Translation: CASSFFSGDSFYGYTF. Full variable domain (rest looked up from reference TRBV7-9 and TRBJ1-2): DTGVSQNPRHKITKRGQNVTFRCDPISEHNRLYWYRQTLGQGPEFLTYFQNEAQLEKSRLLSDRFSAERPKGSFSTLEIQRTEQGDSAMYLCASSFFSGDSFYGYTFGSGTRLTVV.

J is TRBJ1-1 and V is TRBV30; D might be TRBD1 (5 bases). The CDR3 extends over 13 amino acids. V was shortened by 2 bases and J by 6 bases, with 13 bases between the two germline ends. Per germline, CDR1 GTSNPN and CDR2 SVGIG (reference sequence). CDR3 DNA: TGTGCCTGGAGTATGAATGCGGGGGCTGAAGCTTTCTTT. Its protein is CAWSMNAGAEAFF.

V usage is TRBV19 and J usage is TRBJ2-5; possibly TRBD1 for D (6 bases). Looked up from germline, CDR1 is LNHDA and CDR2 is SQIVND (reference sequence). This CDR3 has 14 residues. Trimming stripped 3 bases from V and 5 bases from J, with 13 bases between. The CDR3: CASSIRSGVETQYF. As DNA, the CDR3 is TGTGCCAGTAGTATTCGATCAGGGGTGGAGACCCAGTACTTC.